This TCR beta chain derives from a study of blood T cell repertoires in COVID-19. The CDR3 has 13 residues. From germline, CDR1 is MGHRA and CDR2 YSYEKL. V lost 4 bases, J lost 3 bases, and 2 bases stayed unmatched. Clones were sequenced by immunoSEQ multiplex PCR, and TCRdb holds only the in-frame ones, with some missing. This table has approximately 100,000 clones, roughly 79% appearing once. The specimen was peripheral blood. The chain has TRBV4-1 and TRBJ1-2; 7 nucleotides align to TRBD1. This receptor was taken from a human donor in a cohort sampled during active COVID-19. The CDR3 DNA follows: TGCGCCAGCAGCCCGACAGGGTACTATGGCTACACCTTC. Its protein is CASSPTGYYGYTF.